The table lists the clone carrying this T cell receptor beta chain with many counts. This sample was included in a study of molecular identifiers for immune sequencing clone quantification. A single record per CDR3 protein comes from TCRdb applying MiXCR to the PCR reads. The repertoire holds hundreds of thousands of distinct CDR3 sequences, with 25% as singletons. CDR1 is LGHNA and CDR2 is YSLEER in the germline V gene. The V gene end was trimmed by 0 bases and the J gene end by 5 bases; junction bases not matched to a gene: 3. This CDR3 has 15 amino acids. This TCR derives from a human donor in good health. Some libraries in this study had Jurkat cell RNA spiked in. Input material: naive CD8+ T cells from blood, with Jurkat cell RNA spiked in. Sample subset: FACS-sorted CD8+CD4-CCR7+CD45RA+ naive T cells. V usage is TRBV4-3 and J usage is TRBJ2-1, with 8 positions matching TRBD2. CDR3 DNA sequence: TGCGCCAGCAGCCAAGATAGCGGGGTCAACAATGAGCAGTTCTTC. Its translation is CASSQDSGVNNEQFF.